Following are 21 T cell receptor beta chains from one sample sequenced in a study of blood T cell repertoires in COVID-19. Clones were sequenced by immunoSEQ multiplex PCR, and TCRdb holds only the in-frame ones, with some missing. The sample yields 100,000 to 150,000 clones, approximately 90% seen once. The sequenced material came from peripheral blood. The receptors stem from a man aged 45-65 years with active or convalescent COVID-19.

The V call is TRBV7-8, the J call TRBJ2-2, with 11 nucleotides matching TRBD2. Germline V gene lookup returns CDR1 SGHVS and CDR2 FQNEAQ. With 3 bases clipped from V and 6 bases from J, the junction kept 6 bases outside the gene matches. The CDR3 totals 16 residues. The CDR3 nucleotides read TGTGCCAGCAGCTTCCAACTAGCGGGGGTCTCCGGGGAGCTGTTTTTT. The encoded protein is CASSFQLAGVSGELFF.

Notes on this clone: This sample includes further DNA sequences coding for the same CDR3. This chain links TRBV5-8 with TRBJ1-2, with D perhaps TRBD1 (5 bases). Trimming took off 3 bases at V and 0 bases at J, with 6 bases between the two ends. Looked up from germline, CDR1 is SGHTS and CDR2 is YDEGEE. The CDR3 consists of 13 residues. Here the CDR3 reads CASSSRANYGYTF. The CDR3 DNA follows: TGTGCCAGCAGCTCCAGGGCTAACTATGGCTACACCTTC.

The V call is TRBV10-2, the J call TRBJ2-2; TRBD2 matches 9 bases. Per the germline V gene, CDR1 is WSHSY and CDR2 is SAAADI. The CDR3 extends over 15 amino acids. The V and J ends lost 4 bases and 7 bases, in that order; junction bases with no gene match: 7. For the CDR3, the DNA is TGCGCCAGCAGTGTGGTAGCGGGGGCCCGCGGGGAGCTGTTTTTT. Translating it yields CASSVVAGARGELFF.

The chain is built from TRBV6-2 or TRBV6-3 and TRBJ1-1; TRBD1 might be the D (6 bases). Looked up from germline, CDR1 is MNHEY and CDR2 is SVGEGT. This CDR3 is built from 14 residues. V lost 5 bases and J lost 0, with 10 bases in between. The CDR3 DNA reads TGTGCCAGCAGTCATGGGGGCTTGAACACTGAAGCTTTCTTT. It translates to CASSHGGLNTEAFF.

This chain uses TRBV21-1 with TRBJ1-6; TRBD1, as called in the table, went unchecked against the DNA. TRBV21-1 is annotated as a pseudogene. There are 16 residues in the CDR3. CDR3 DNA sequence: TGTGCCAGCAGCCGCCGGGACAGCTCCTATAATTCACCCCTCCACTTT. Its translation: CASSRRDSSYNSPLHF.

This sequence joins TRBV4-2 and TRBJ2-3; tentatively, D is TRBD1 (5 bases). Trimming stripped 4 bases from V and 3 bases from J, with 17 bases between. There are 16 residues in the CDR3. Germline CDR1 reads LGHNA; CDR2 reads YNFKEQ. The CDR3 nucleotides are TGTGCCAGCAGCCCCCAGGCCGGGCCAGGGACAGATACGCAGTATTTT. The encoded protein is CASSPQAGPGTDTQYF.

V gene TRBV3-1 (or the pseudogene TRBV3-2) combines with J gene TRBJ2-7, with 10 positions matching TRBD2. The V gene's germline CDR1 is LGHDT and CDR2 YNNKEL (reference sequence). The CDR3 is made up of 15 amino acids. J lost 0 bases, V lost 6 bases, and 5 bases had no gene match. DNA of the CDR3: TGTGCCAGCAGGCCTAGCGGGGGTGGCTCCTACGAGCAGTACTTC. Its translation is CASRPSGGGSYEQYF.

The V gene is TRBV3-1 (or the pseudogene TRBV3-2), the J gene TRBJ1-5; weak D call: TRBD1 (5 bases). The CDR3 is made up of 14 amino acids. Germline V gene lookup returns CDR1 LGHDT and CDR2 YNNKEL (reference sequence). Trimming left V 0 bases short and J 11 bases short, with 14 bases between. This CDR3 is CASSQDLEQGAQHF. The CDR3 DNA sequence: TGTGCCAGCAGCCAAGATCTCGAGCAGGGCGCCCAGCATTTT.

The chain uses TRBV3-1 (or the pseudogene TRBV3-2) and TRBJ2-3; 11 nucleotides agree with TRBD2. Trimming cost V 4 bases and J 8 bases; bases outside gene matches: 14. CDR3 length: 17 residues. Germline CDR1 is LGHDT and CDR2 is YNNKEL (reference sequence). The CDR3 protein is CASSLRRSLAGVTTQYF. The CDR3 DNA is TGTGCCAGCAGCCTCCGGCGGTCACTAGCGGGAGTTACTACGCAGTATTTT.

A note on this clone: This sample includes further DNA sequences coding for the same CDR3. CDR3 in DNA: TGCGCCAGCAGCTTAGCCGGGACAGGAGAAGAGACCCAGTACTTC. Its translation: CASSLAGTGEETQYF. The chain combines TRBV5-1 with TRBJ2-5, with 8 bases lining up with TRBD1. Unmatched junction bases numbered 6, after V lost 2 bases and J lost 3 bases. This CDR3 is 15 amino acids long. Per germline, CDR1 SGHRS and CDR2 YFSETQ.

The chain is built from TRBV6-5 and TRBJ2-3; 7 nucleotides line up with TRBD1. Germline assignment: CDR1 MNHEY and CDR2 SVGAGI. Trimming at V came to 9 bases and at J to 2 bases, leaving 8 bases not matched to a gene. The CDR3 totals 14 residues. CDR3 nucleotide sequence: TGTGCCAGTACCGGACAGGTCAACACAGATACGCAGTATTTT. Amino acid sequence: CASTGQVNTDTQYF.

The V gene is TRBV6-5, the J gene TRBJ1-4; perhaps TRBD1 as D (6 bases). V was trimmed by 8 bases and J by 8 bases, leaving 12 bases between them. The germline V gene has CDR1 MNHEY and CDR2 SVGAGI. The CDR3 contains 12 residues. The CDR3 region has the DNA TGTGCCAGCGGCAGGGGAGGGGAAAAACTGTTTTTT. This sequence encodes CASGRGGEKLFF.

The V and J genes are TRBV19 and TRBJ2-3; 9 bases are a match to TRBD1. With V trimmed by 5 bases and J by 0 bases, 12 bases remained unmatched. The CDR3 is made up of 18 amino acids. Per germline, CDR1 LNHDA and CDR2 SQIVND (reference sequence). In DNA form, the CDR3 reads TGTGCCAGTAGTGGGGATGACAGGGGGACACCTAGCACAGATACGCAGTATTTT. Amino acids: CASSGDDRGTPSTDTQYF.

J is TRBJ1-2 and V is TRBV5-1, with TRBD1 identical over 8 bases. Germline V gives CDR1 SGHRS, CDR2 YFSETQ. The CDR3 contains 13 residues. V lost 1 base, J lost 6 bases, and 2 bases stayed unmatched. CDR3: CASSLTGGDGYTF. CDR3 DNA: TGCGCCAGCAGCTTGACAGGGGGAGATGGCTACACCTTC.

This clone was seen more than once but under ten times. V gene TRBV19 combines with J gene TRBJ1-4; the match to TRBD1 covers 7 bases. From germline, CDR1 is LNHDA and CDR2 SQIVND (reference sequence). With 7 bases clipped from V and 7 bases from J, the junction kept 15 bases outside the gene matches. This CDR3 is built from 16 residues. The CDR3 here is CASNPQGRDGSEKLFF. In nucleotides, the CDR3 is TGTGCCAGTAACCCACAGGGGCGCGATGGAAGTGAAAAACTGTTTTTT.

This chain connects TRBV4-1 to TRBJ1-5; D may be TRBD1 (5 bases). Germline V gives CDR1 MGHRA, CDR2 YSYEKL. V lost 0 bases and J 3 bases, leaving 18 bases between the germline ends. The CDR3 is 18 amino acids. The CDR3 reads CASSQDIAAGALNQPQHF. DNA for the CDR3: TGCGCCAGCAGCCAAGATATAGCCGCTGGGGCTCTCAATCAGCCCCAGCATTTT.

This clone was detected a few times. The chain has TRBV4-2 and TRBJ1-2; 9 nucleotides match TRBD1. V gave up 0 bases and J gave up 5 bases; unmatched junction bases: 7. This CDR3 contains 16 residues. CDR1 and CDR2 from the germline V gene are LGHNA and YNFKEQ. CDR3 in amino acids: CASSQDGTGYNYGYTF. The CDR3 DNA reads TGTGCCAGCAGCCAAGATGGGACAGGGTACAATTATGGCTACACCTTC.

This clone was counted only a few times. The chain combines TRBV5-1 with TRBJ2-5; D ambiguous. V lost 4 bases and J lost 5, with 18 bases in between. Germline CDR1 and CDR2: SGHRS and YFSETQ. The CDR3 runs to 15 residues. CDR3 DNA sequence: TGCGCCAGCAGCACCGACGTGAATCCAGCGGAGACCCAGTACTTC. Protein sequence: CASSTDVNPAETQYF.

The J gene is TRBJ1-4, the V gene TRBV4-2; D gene ambiguous. Germline V CDR1 and CDR2: LGHNA, YNFKEQ. CDR3 size: 15 residues. With 0 bases removed from V and 7 bases from J, the gap between germline ends came to 12 bases. The CDR3 DNA follows: TGTGCCAGCAGCCAAGATATGGGAGGTGGTGAAAAACTGTTTTTT. This encodes CASSQDMGGGEKLFF.

The rearrangement joins TRBV10-3 to TRBJ1-2; D is unresolved. V shed 2 bases and J shed 5 bases, with 6 bases lying between them. Germline V gene lookup returns CDR1 ENHRY and CDR2 SYGVKD. This CDR3 has 12 residues. CDR3 coding DNA: TGTGCCATCAGTGAGAACGGGTATGGCTACACCTTC. Encoded protein: CAISENGYGYTF.

This chain joins TRBV5-4 and TRBJ2-5; 9 nucleotides line up with TRBD2. The length of the CDR3 is 15 residues. CDR1 is SGHNT, CDR2 YYREEE, per germline (reference sequence). Trimming took 0 bases from V and 5 from J; bases not matched to a gene: 5. DNA for the CDR3: TGTGCCAGCAGCTTGGGTCTAGCGGGGAAGGAGACCCAGTACTTC. Translating it yields CASSLGLAGKETQYF. Full variable domain (missing parts from reference TRBV5-4 and TRBJ2-5): ETGVTQSPTHLIKTRGQQVTLRCSSQSGHNTVSWYQQALGQGPQFIFQYYREEENGRGNFPPRFSGLQFPNYSSELNVNALELDDSALYLCASSLGLAGKETQYFGPGTRLLVL.